This entry concerns a single T cell receptor beta chain. Its binding antigen is unknown. No base quality information exists; no much larger clone differs at one position. The record originates from a study of a mutant IDH1 vaccine in newly diagnosed glioma (dated by TCRdb to about 2021). Looking at the study overall: Vaccination was initiated 4-6 weeks after radiotherapy alone, or concurrently with temozolomide cycles in the chemotherapy-containing groups. Of the 25 to 40 patients who were treated, around 62% were male and approximately 38% were female, and the mean age was about 40 years. Prior to enrollment, standard therapy consisting of radiotherapy alone, temozolomide alone, or radiochemotherapy with temozolomide had been administered to patients, with the combination being received by most patients. The week-35 safety follow-up took place at visit V12, and the week-47 end of study took place at visit V13. Peripheral blood was drawn at six visits: V03 (baseline), V05, V07, V10, V12 and V13. For exploratory analyses, 25 to 30 treated patients had longitudinal TCRB deep sequencing done wherever samples were available. The study at large found these results: Pseudoprogression appeared unrelated to alterations in the top peripheral T cell clonotypes detected by TCRB sequencing. Immune responses induced by the vaccine were seen in about 93% of patients across multiple MHC alleles. Availability determined which PBMC samples were chosen for TCRB deep sequencing. It was noted by the authors that analyses of patient blood samples could not be reproduced owing to sample limitations.

Trimming removed 4 bases from V and 3 bases from J; the gene matches leave 5 bases unexplained. The germline V gene encodes CDR1 MGHRA and CDR2 YSYEKL. Its CDR3 holds 15 amino acids, cysteine through phenylalanine. Only CDR3 DNA remains: 45 bases, in frame from the first base. The library was generated by the immunoSEQ multiplex PCR assay. Following the manufacturer's protocol, the hsTCRB Kit was used to amplify rearranged TCR beta chain sequences. TCRB libraries were sequenced on an Illumina MiSeq. In the paper's pipeline: The kit vendor's proprietary platform handled demultiplexing, trimming and gene mapping. The source is immuneACCESS, and TCRdb retained only in-frame sequences with V and J called. Part of the clones is not carried over; for the studies checked, unresolved V genes explain less than half of this, and the remainder is unexplained. Clone size and the V and J calls come from that table; the DNA yielded D and trimming. For this sample the table gives about 69,000 clones, of which more than 75% were detected only once. Of the sample, 1.5% to 2.5% is held by the ten largest clones.

The time point label on this specimen signifies: week 35, safety follow-up. Each vaccine dose, consisting of 300 ug of a 20-mer mutant IDH1 peptide in Montanide, was administered subcutaneously with topical imiquimod. Patients received eight vaccinations in weeks 1, 3, 5, 7, 11, 15, 19 and 23, corresponding to visits V03 through V10. All donors had newly diagnosed IDH1-mutant astrocytomas of WHO grade 3 or 4 that showed loss of nuclear ATRX. The samples were drawn from NOA16, a multicentre, single-arm, open-label phase I trial in Germany that tested a mutant IDH1 peptide vaccine in humans for the first time. Genomic DNA for TCRB sequencing was extracted from EDTA blood using the DNeasy Blood and Tissue Kit.

Here the chain combines TRBV4-1 and TRBJ2-3; 9 bases in the junction line up with TRBD1. The sequence came from a man younger than 45 with glioma. The material was PBMCs, obtained from a glioma patient whose treatment included an IDH1 peptide vaccine. The CDR3 loop reads CASSRRDRETDTQYF. The sequence in DNA is TGCGCCAGCAGCCGCCGGGACAGGGAAACAGATACGCAGTATTTT.